One and the same sample provided the 24 T cell receptor beta chains below, sequenced in a study of T-cell memory formation after mild COVID-19. MiXCR, run by TCRdb on the 5' RACE reads, gives a single entry per CDR3 protein. The sample has about 620,000 distinct CDR3 sequences; about a sixth are singletons. The specimen was PBMCs or a T cell subset sorted from them (not recorded which). The receptors come from an adult woman who had mild COVID-19 (a few samples of this study predate the infection). Cell type and time point are not known.

The chain is built from TRBV6-2 or TRBV6-3 and TRBJ2-1; TRBD2 matches 11 bases. The CDR3 runs to 17 residues. Germline V gene data show CDR1 as MNHEY and CDR2 as SVGEGT. V lost 5 bases to trimming and J lost 5 bases; unmatched junction nucleotides: 11. CDR3 coding DNA: TGTGCCAGCAGTACCGAACTACTAGCGGGAGATAACAATGAGCAGTTCTTC. Residues: CASSTELLAGDNNEQFF.

The J gene is TRBJ2-7, the V gene TRBV5-1; TRBD1 or TRBD2 may be the D gene (5 bases each). V was cut by 0 bases and J by 3 bases, with 13 bases left in between. Per the germline V gene, CDR1 is SGHRS and CDR2 is YFSETQ. There are 15 residues in the CDR3. The CDR3 coding sequence is TGCGCCAGCAGCTTGGCCAGGGACCGCTACTACGAGCAGTACTTC. Translating it yields CASSLARDRYYEQYF.

V usage is TRBV7-9 and J usage is TRBJ2-7; 7 bases fit TRBD1. Germline V lookup: CDR1 SEHNR, CDR2 FQNEAQ (reference sequence). This CDR3 is 14 amino acids long. Trimming cost V 0 bases and J 5 bases; bases outside gene matches: 4. The CDR3 sequence: CASSLAAGGNEQYF. Here the CDR3 DNA reads TGTGCCAGCAGCTTAGCGGCAGGGGGAAACGAGCAGTACTTC.

The gene calls are TRBV5-1 and TRBJ2-7, with TRBD2 as a possible D gene (6 bases). V was clipped by 0 bases and J by 0 bases, with 10 bases between them. Germline CDR1 is SGHRS and CDR2 is YFSETQ. The CDR3 totals 15 residues. The DNA of the CDR3 is TGCGCCAGCAGCTTGGAGACTAGGTACTCCTACGAGCAGTACTTC. It yields the protein CASSLETRYSYEQYF.

The rearrangement joins TRBV7-2 to TRBJ1-5; TRBD1 is a possible D gene (5 bases). This CDR3 contains 16 residues. The germline V and J ends were trimmed by 5 bases and 4 bases, with 18 bases remaining between them. The germline V gene encodes CDR1 SGHTA and CDR2 FQGNSA. The CDR3: CASSARTGFYNQPQHF. The CDR3 bases are TGTGCCAGCAGCGCCCGAACAGGCTTTTATAATCAGCCCCAGCATTTT.

This clonotype was found a few times. The rearrangement links TRBV4-3 to TRBJ2-3; possibly TRBD2 for D (5 bases). Germline lookup yields CDR1 LGHNA and CDR2 YSLEER. The V gene lost 0 bases and the J gene lost 4 bases, with 14 bases spanning the gap. CDR3 length equals 16 residues. CDR3 nucleotides: TGCGCCAGCAGCCAAGACTTGGCTAGCTCCCCAGATACGCAGTATTTT. Residues: CASSQDLASSPDTQYF.

DNA of the CDR3: TGTGCCAGCAGCCAAGAAAGTGGCGTGAGCATTCAGTACTTC. This sequence encodes CASSQESGVSIQYF. The chain joins TRBV3-1 to TRBJ2-4, with no clear D. Germline CDR1 and CDR2: LGHDT and YNNKEL (reference sequence). The germline V and J ends were trimmed by 0 bases and 9 bases, with 12 bases remaining between them. The CDR3 sequence is 14 residues long.

The chain couples TRBV21-1 to TRBJ2-7; the table's D call of TRBD2 was not tested on the DNA. TRBV21-1 is annotated as a pseudogene. This CDR3 is 17 amino acids long. The CDR3 loop reads CASRGLAGLIMPGEQYF. CDR3 coding DNA: TGTGCCAGCAGAGGACTAGCGGGACTTATAATGCCGGGCGAGCAGTACTTC.

The CDR3 loop is CSVLGLAGPYEQYF. In nucleotides, the CDR3 is TGCAGCGTCTTAGGACTAGCGGGACCCTACGAGCAGTACTTC. The V gene is TRBV29-1, the J gene TRBJ2-7; 12 bases line up with TRBD2. In germline, CDR1 is SQVTM, CDR2 ANQGSEA. This CDR3 has 14 amino acids. Trimming removed 6 bases from V and 2 bases from J; junction bases left unmatched: 5.

The table lists this clonotype with a few counts. The chain employs TRBV2 and TRBJ1-1; D is unresolved. Germline V gene data show CDR1 as SNHLY and CDR2 as FYNNEI. V lost 6 bases to trimming and J lost 0 bases, with 11 bases between them. The CDR3 length is 14 residues. As DNA, the CDR3 is TGTGCCAGCAGAGCGGGCAGGATGAACACTGAAGCTTTCTTT. Residues: CASRAGRMNTEAFF.

This clonotype was seen a few times. The chain recombines TRBV3-1 with TRBJ1-2; D ambiguous. CDR3 length: 13 residues. Trimming left V 5 bases short and J 4 bases short, with 11 bases between. Per germline, CDR1 LGHDT and CDR2 YNNKEL (reference sequence). Here the CDR3 reads CASSAAVAYGYTF. In DNA, the CDR3 is TGTGCCAGCAGCGCTGCAGTCGCCTATGGCTACACCTTC. The entire variable domain, with the rest obtained from reference TRBV3-1 and TRBJ1-2, is as follows: DTAVSQTPKYLVTQMGNDKSIKCEQNLGHDTMYWYKQDSKKFLKIMFSYNNKELIINETVPNRFSPKSPDKAHLNLHINSLELGDSAVYFCASSAAVAYGYTFGSGTRLTVV.

This sequence joins TRBV24-1 and TRBJ2-7; a possible D gene is TRBD2 (5 bases). The CDR3 runs 15 residues. From germline, CDR1 is KGHDR and CDR2 SFDVKD. V lost 4 bases and J lost 4, with 16 bases in between. As DNA, the CDR3 is TGTGCCACCAGTGACCCCAGCCTCGGGGTGTACGAGCAGTACTTC. Translated, it gives CATSDPSLGVYEQYF.

The CDR3 DNA reads TGTGCCAGCAGCTTAGACTGGCTGGGCACAGATACGCAGTATTTT. Its protein is CASSLDWLGTDTQYF. J is TRBJ2-3 and V is TRBV11-2; D remains ambiguous. V lost 0 bases and J lost 1, with 8 bases in between. The length of the CDR3 is 15 residues. The V gene's germline CDR1 is SGHAT and CDR2 FQNNGV.

This sequence joins TRBV4-3 and TRBJ2-5; 11 bases are a match to TRBD2. V shed 1 base, J shed 0 bases, and the junction held 4 bases outside the gene matches. The CDR3 is 17 amino acids. CDR1 is LGHNA and CDR2 is YSLEER in the germline V gene. The CDR3 loop is CASSQAWTSGYQETQYF. The CDR3 nucleotides read TGCGCCAGCAGCCAAGCTTGGACTAGCGGGTACCAAGAGACCCAGTACTTC.

This clonotype has more than one count but fewer than ten. This chain connects TRBV20-1 to TRBJ2-1; 12 positions agree with TRBD2. The CDR3 totals 17 residues. The germline CDR1 and CDR2 sequences are DFQATT and SNEGSKA (reference sequence). Trimming at V came to 2 bases and at J to 10 bases, leaving 15 bases not matched to a gene. CDR3 sequence (DNA): TGCAGTGCTAGATCGGCTAGCGGGAGGGAACTTTCGCGCGAGCAGTTCTTC. It codes for CSARSASGRELSREQFF.

This clonotype was observed a few times. The gene calls are TRBV7-9 and TRBJ2-2, with 7 positions matching TRBD1. The CDR3 sequence is 17 residues long. The germline V gene encodes CDR1 SEHNR and CDR2 FQNEAQ (reference sequence). V lost 7 bases and J lost 2; bases outside the gene matches: 13. CDR3 region: CASNPPPGTANTGELFF. The CDR3 DNA follows: TGTGCCAGCAACCCCCCCCCCGGGACAGCAAACACCGGGGAGCTGTTTTTT.

This clonotype was counted at least ten times. The chain joins TRBV5-1 to TRBJ2-1; no reliable D call. In germline, CDR1 is SGHRS, CDR2 YFSETQ. The CDR3 contains 14 residues. The V and J ends lost 0 bases and 2 bases respectively, with 6 bases between them. The CDR3 nucleotides read TGCGCCAGCAGCTTGGAATGGCCCTACAATGAGCAGTTCTTC. It translates to CASSLEWPYNEQFF.

The chain employs TRBV4-3 and TRBJ2-1; D may be TRBD2 (5 bases). Trimming pared 2 bases from V and 9 bases from J, leaving 20 bases between. The CDR3 runs 16 residues. In germline, CDR1 is LGHNA, CDR2 YSLEER. This CDR3 is CASSQNAGLGIGEQFF. In DNA, the CDR3 is TGCGCCAGCAGCCAAAACGCAGGACTGGGTATCGGTGAGCAGTTCTTC.

The chain uses TRBV5-1 and TRBJ1-6; D is uncertain. This CDR3 contains 15 residues. The germline V and J ends were trimmed by 0 bases and 9 bases, with 13 bases remaining between them. Germline loops: CDR1 SGHRS, CDR2 YFSETQ. The CDR3 DNA is TGCGCCAGCAGCTTGGGGACCCTGGAGACTTCACCCCTCCACTTT. It encodes CASSLGTLETSPLHF.

This clonotype was seen a handful of times. The rearrangement uses TRBV3-1 and TRBJ2-7; tentatively, D is TRBD1 (7 bases). The CDR3 has 12 amino acids. Trimming cost V 5 bases and J 7 bases, with 12 bases left between them. Germline CDR1 is LGHDT and CDR2 is YNNKEL (reference sequence). CDR3 DNA: TGTGCCAGCAGCGCCCAGGGGGGAGAGCAGTACTTC. It encodes CASSAQGGEQYF.

This clonotype showed up just a few times. V usage is TRBV12-3 or TRBV12-4 and J usage is TRBJ2-4; D uncertain. CDR3 length: 13 residues. Trimming took 2 bases from V and 0 from J, leaving 2 bases between them. The DNA for the CDR3 is TGTGCCAGCAGTTTAATAGCCAAAAACATTCAGTACTTC. Protein sequence: CASSLIAKNIQYF.

The chain recombines TRBV7-7 with TRBJ1-1; 8 bases fit TRBD1. Germline assignment: CDR1 SSHAT and CDR2 FNYEAQ (reference sequence). Trimming removed 11 bases from V and 4 bases from J; junction bases left unmatched: 9. The CDR3 has 13 residues. CDR3 in DNA: TGTGCCGGCCCGGACAGGGTGATCACTGAAGCTTTCTTT. Residues: CAGPDRVITEAFF.

The J gene is TRBJ2-5, the V gene TRBV5-1, with D uncertain. This CDR3 spans 12 amino acids. In germline, CDR1 is SGHRS, CDR2 YFSETQ. V was shortened by 0 bases and J by 5 bases, with 5 bases between the two germline ends. The DNA for the CDR3 is TGCGCCAGCAGCTTGGATCATGAGACCCAGTACTTC. Amino acid sequence: CASSLDHETQYF.

Ten or more counts support this clonotype. The CDR3 nucleotides are TGTGCCAGCAGCTTGCAGCCGGGACTAGCGGGACGGGGGCAGTTCTTC. It is translated as CASSLQPGLAGRGQFF. The V gene is TRBV5-6, the J gene TRBJ2-1; 13 bases align to TRBD2. Germline-derived CDR1 and CDR2 are SGHDT and YYEEEE. This CDR3 has 16 amino acids. V dropped 1 base and J dropped 12; count of bases not matched to a gene: 10. Supplemented by reference TRBV5-6 and TRBJ2-1, the full variable domain reads DAGVTQSPTHLIKTRGQQVTLRCSPKSGHDTVSWYQQALGQGPQFIFQYYEEEERQRGNFPDRFSGHQFPNYSSELNVNALLLGDSALYLCASSLQPGLAGRGQFFGPGTRLTVL.